These T cell receptor beta chains were read from a single sample in a study of cytomegalovirus exposure and HLA in healthy donors. The assay was immunoSEQ multiplex PCR, and TCRdb's table has in-frame clones only and misses some. The sample records about 93,000 clones, about 82% being singletons. The sequenced sample consisted of PBMCs. All receptors derive from a man aged 30 to 45 in good health and CMV-seronegative. Each CDR3 is given with its conserved first and last residue. A D gene is named only where the DNA matches it firmly. The size of a clone is reported for some rows only, either as once, few or many, or as a class for expanded clones.

v_gene	abundance	d_gene	j_gene	len	CDR3nt	CDR3aa
TRBV7-8	NA	NA	TRBJ2-1	15	TGTGCCAGCAGCTTACGGGGGGCGGCCTACAATGAGCAGTTCTTC	CASSLRGAAYNEQFF
TRBV28	NA	NA	TRBJ2-7	16	TGTGCCAGCAGCCACCTTGTCGGGGGTAGCTCCTACGAGCAGTACTTC	CASSHLVGGSSYEQYF
TRBV5-1	NA	TRBD1	TRBJ1-1	14	TGCGCCAGCAGCTTCGACAGGGCGAACACTGAAGCTTTCTTT	CASSFDRANTEAFF
TRBV5-4	few	TRBD1	TRBJ1-2	16	TGTGCCAGCAGCTTGTCGCCCGGGACAGGTCTCTATGGCTACACCTTC	CASSLSPGTGLYGYTF
TRBV7-6	NA	TRBD1	TRBJ2-7	12	TGTGCCAGCAGCTTTCGGACAGGGGAGCAGTACTTC	CASSFRTGEQYF
TRBV10-3	NA	TRBD2	TRBJ2-7	14	TGTGCCATCAGTCTAGCGGAAGGATCCTACGAGCAGTACTTC	CAISLAEGSYEQYF
TRBV18	NA	NA	TRBJ2-2	17	TGTGCCAGCTCACCACAAGGGGCGCAGGCAAACACCGGGGAGCTGTTTTTT	CASSPQGAQANTGELFF
TRBV18	NA	NA	TRBJ1-1	15	TGTGCCAGCTCACCTGGGAGCACCCGCGAGGCTGAAGCTTTCTTT	CASSPGSTREAEAFF
TRBV5-6	NA	NA	TRBJ2-7	13	TGTGCCAGCAGCTTAGCAGGGCCCTCCGAGCAGTACTTC	CASSLAGPSEQYF
TRBV5-5	NA	TRBD1	TRBJ2-5	14	TGTGCCAGCAGCTCGACAGGGCTGACCGAGACCCAGTACTTC	CASSSTGLTETQYF
TRBV5-1	NA	NA	TRBJ2-2	15	TGCGCCAGCAGCCAGGATCCAGCCAGCACCGGGGAGCTGTTTTTT	CASSQDPASTGELFF
TRBV7-2	NA	TRBD1	TRBJ2-2	16	TGTGCCAGTTCTAGGGGGCGCCGAGTACGGACCGGGGAGCTGTTTTTT	CASSRGRRVRTGELFF
TRBV27	NA	NA	TRBJ1-3	15	TGTGCCACCTCACCTGGGTCGGGGTTTGGAAACACCATATATTTT	CATSPGSGFGNTIYF
TRBV5-6	medium-sized	NA	TRBJ1-1	14	TGTGCCAGCAGCCTAGACGGTACGGTCACTGAAGCTTTCTTT	CASSLDGTVTEAFF
TRBV6-6	NA	TRBD1	TRBJ1-1	14	TGTGCCAGCAGTTATGGACAGGGGAACACTGAAGCTTTCTTT	CASSYGQGNTEAFF
TRBV7-3	NA	NA	TRBJ2-5	16	TGTGCCAGCAGCTCAACCGGGGGATTCAGTTCAGAGACCCAGTACTTC	CASSSTGGFSSETQYF
TRBV5-4	few	TRBD2	TRBJ2-1	17	TGTGCCAGCAAACCCTTCCCCCTAGCGGGGTCTACCAATGAGCAGTTCTTC	CASKPFPLAGSTNEQFF
TRBV6-5	NA	TRBD1	TRBJ1-1	15	TGTGCCAGCAGTTGGTTGGGGACAGGTAACACTGAAGCTTTCTTT	CASSWLGTGNTEAFF
TRBV7-9	NA	TRBD1	TRBJ2-5	15	TGTGCCAGCAGCGGGACAGGGTTGGGGCAAGAGACCCAGTACTTC	CASSGTGLGQETQYF
TRBV9	NA	NA	TRBJ1-3	14	TGTGCCAGCAGCCCCCCTATACAGGGAAACACCATATATTTT	CASSPPIQGNTIYF
TRBV9	once	TRBD2	TRBJ2-1	16	TGTGCCAGCAGCGTAGATGAGAGCGGGGGTGACAATGAGCAGTTCTTC	CASSVDESGGDNEQFF
TRBV19	NA	TRBD1	TRBJ2-1	15	TGTGCCAGTAGAGAGGGACAGGTGGATCTAAATGAGCAGTTCTTC	CASREGQVDLNEQFF
TRBV4-3	NA	NA	TRBJ2-7	15	TGCGCCAGCAGCCAAGATGCGAGTCTCTCCTACGAGCAGTACTTC	CASSQDASLSYEQYF
TRBV10-3	NA	TRBD1	TRBJ1-1	14	TGTGCCATCAACCCGACAGGGGAAAGGGCTGAAGCTTTCTTT	CAINPTGERAEAFF
TRBV6-1	few	TRBD1	TRBJ2-7	15	TGTGCCAGCAGTGAAATAGCGGACAGGGGCTACGAGCAGTACTTC	CASSEIADRGYEQYF
TRBV19	NA	NA	TRBJ1-2	12	TGTGCCAGTAGTACCGGTCGAGAGGGCTACACCTTC	CASSTGREGYTF
TRBV5-1	NA	NA	TRBJ2-3	15	TGCGCCAGCAGCTTGGCAGGGTCCTTCACAGATACGCAGTATTTT	CASSLAGSFTDTQYF
TRBV6-4	NA	NA	TRBJ2-3	13	TGTGCCAGCAGCCTCGGAGAGACAGATACGCAGTATTTT	CASSLGETDTQYF
TRBV9	once	TRBD2	TRBJ2-5	18	TGTGCCAGCAGCGTACGACCGGGACTAGCGGGAGGGCAAGAGACCCAGTACTTC	CASSVRPGLAGGQETQYF
TRBV27	NA	TRBD1	TRBJ1-5	15	TGTGCCAGCAGACGAGGACAGGGGGGCCATCAGCCCCAGCATTTT	CASRRGQGGHQPQHF
TRBV6-1	few	NA	TRBJ2-7	14	TGTGCCAGCAGTGACGTAGGCCGGGCCTACGAGCAGTACTTC	CASSDVGRAYEQYF
TRBV18	NA	TRBD1	TRBJ1-1	16	TGTGCCAGCTCGTCGAGCCTGCCCGGGACAGCAGCTGAAGCTTTCTTT	CASSSSLPGTAAEAFF
TRBV27	NA	TRBD2	TRBJ2-1	14	TGTGCCAGCAATTTAGCGGGAGTCCACAATGAGCAGTTCTTC	CASNLAGVHNEQFF
TRBV19	NA	TRBD1	TRBJ2-7	15	TGTGCCAGTACCCACGGACAGGGGGCATCCTACGAGCAGTACTTC	CASTHGQGASYEQYF
TRBV7-9	NA	TRBD1	TRBJ2-7	15	TGTGCCAGCAGCTCAACAGGGGGCTTTACCTACGAGCAGTACTTC	CASSSTGGFTYEQYF
TRBV9	NA	TRBD1	TRBJ2-5	14	TGTGCCAGCAGCGTGACAGGGGTCCAAGAGACCCAGTACTTC	CASSVTGVQETQYF
TRBV6-5	NA	NA	TRBJ2-7	13	TGTGCCAGCAGTTACGGGCCAATCCTCGAGCAGTACTTC	CASSYGPILEQYF
TRBV27	NA	NA	TRBJ1-1	13	TGTGCCAGCAGCCGGGTCGTAAACACTGAAGCTTTCTTT	CASSRVVNTEAFF
TRBV6-5	NA	NA	TRBJ1-4	15	TGTGCCAGCAGTCACTCCGGGGCCGGGGGGGAAAAACTGTTTTTT	CASSHSGAGGEKLFF
TRBV19	NA	NA	TRBJ1-5	14	TGTGCCAGTAAGTGGCAGGGAAACAATCAGCCCCAGCATTTT	CASKWQGNNQPQHF
TRBV9	NA	NA	TRBJ1-1	20	TGTGCCAGCAGCGTAGGGCTTCCGGGGTGGGGGCCTCGAGAGAACACTGAAGCTTTCTTT	CASSVGLPGWGPRENTEAFF
TRBV9	NA	NA	TRBJ1-2	14	TGTGCCAGCAGCGATCGGACAGACCTCTATGGCTACACCTTC	CASSDRTDLYGYTF
TRBV19	NA	TRBD1	TRBJ1-1	15	TGTGCCAGTAGTGAGACAGGGGTTTGGAACACTGAAGCTTTCTTT	CASSETGVWNTEAFF
TRBV4-3	NA	TRBD2	TRBJ2-2	16	TGCGCCAGCAGCCAAGAAGCCAGCGGGGGTGGCGGGGAGCTGTTTTTT	CASSQEASGGGGELFF
TRBV13	NA	TRBD2	TRBJ2-3	16	TGTGCCAGCAGCTTAGTTAAAGCGGGGAGCACAGATACGCAGTATTTT	CASSLVKAGSTDTQYF
TRBV5-5	NA	TRBD1	TRBJ1-4	13	TGTGCCAGCAGTCGACAGGGGACCGAAAAACTGTTTTTT	CASSRQGTEKLFF
TRBV4-1	NA	NA	TRBJ2-7	16	TGCGCCAGCAGCCAAAAGGTAGGAGGGGACCCCTACGAGCAGTACTTC	CASSQKVGGDPYEQYF
TRBV6-5	NA	NA	TRBJ2-7	14	TGTGCCAGCAGTTACTCGACACCAATCTACGAGCAGTACTTC	CASSYSTPIYEQYF
TRBV2	NA	TRBD2	TRBJ2-5	16	TGTGCCAGCAGTGAAGCATTGGGTAGCGGGAGGGAGACCCAGTACTTC	CASSEALGSGRETQYF
TRBV7-6	NA	NA	TRBJ1-1	13	TGTGCCAGCTCCCGGGATATGAACACTGAAGCTTTCTTT	CASSRDMNTEAFF
TRBV28	NA	NA	TRBJ1-2	13	TGTGCCAGCAGTTTGGGAGGGGCTTGGGGCTACACCTTC	CASSLGGAWGYTF
TRBV7-2	once	TRBD2	TRBJ2-5	15	TGTGCCAGCAGCTTGGTAGCGGGGGGACAAGAGACCCAGTACTTC	CASSLVAGGQETQYF
TRBV5-1	NA	NA	TRBJ1-2	13	TGCGCCAGCAGCTTGGAAGGAGACTATGGCTACACCTTC	CASSLEGDYGYTF
TRBV7-8	NA	TRBD1	TRBJ2-7	16	TGTGCCAGCAGCTTAGTGTTGGGACAGGGCGCTGGCGAGCAGTACTTC	CASSLVLGQGAGEQYF
TRBV5-6	NA	NA	TRBJ2-2	16	TGTGCCAGCAGCTTGGCCCTCACGGGAGCGGGCGGGGAGCTGTTTTTT	CASSLALTGAGGELFF
TRBV28	few	TRBD1	TRBJ2-7	15	TGTGCCAGCAGTGTCCGGGACAGGGGCATCCGGGAGCAGTACTTC	CASSVRDRGIREQYF
TRBV5-1	NA	NA	TRBJ2-4	17	TGCGCCAGCAGCTTGGTAACAGGGCCAATAGCCAAAAACATTCAGTACTTC	CASSLVTGPIAKNIQYF
TRBV10-1	NA	NA	TRBJ2-1	13	TGCGCCAGCAGCGAAGGGGTCTACAATGAGCAGTTCTTC	CASSEGVYNEQFF
TRBV5-1	few	TRBD2	TRBJ2-7	16	TGCGCCAGCAGCCCGCGACAGCCTAGCGGGCCCTACGAGCAGTACTTC	CASSPRQPSGPYEQYF
TRBV11-3	NA	NA	TRBJ1-1	13	TGTGCCAGCAGCGCAGGGCCGAAACGAGAAGCTTTCTTT	CASSAGPKREAFF